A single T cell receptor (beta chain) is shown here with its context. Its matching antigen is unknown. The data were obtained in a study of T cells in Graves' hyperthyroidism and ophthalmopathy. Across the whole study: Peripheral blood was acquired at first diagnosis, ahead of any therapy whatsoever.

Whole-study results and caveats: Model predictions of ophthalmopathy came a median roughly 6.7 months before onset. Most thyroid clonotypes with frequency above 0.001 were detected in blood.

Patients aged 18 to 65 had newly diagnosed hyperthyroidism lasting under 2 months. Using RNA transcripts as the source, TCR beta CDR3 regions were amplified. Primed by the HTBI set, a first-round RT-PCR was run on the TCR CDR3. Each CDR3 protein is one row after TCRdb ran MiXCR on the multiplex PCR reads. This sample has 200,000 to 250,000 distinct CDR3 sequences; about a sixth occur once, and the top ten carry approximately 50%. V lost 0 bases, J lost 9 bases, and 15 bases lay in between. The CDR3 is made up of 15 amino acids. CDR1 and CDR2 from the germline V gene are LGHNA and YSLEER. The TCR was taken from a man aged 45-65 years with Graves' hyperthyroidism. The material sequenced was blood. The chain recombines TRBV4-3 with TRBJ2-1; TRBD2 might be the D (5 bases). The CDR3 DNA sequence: TGCGCCAGCAGCCAAGATGGTGCTAGCTATAGTGAGCAGTTCTTC. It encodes CASSQDGASYSEQFF.